This TCR beta chain comes out of a study of CD8 T cells in Susac syndrome. It was with random hexamers that 0.5 to 1 ug RNA was reverse transcribed. With immunoSEQ multiplex PCR, TCR beta CDR3 was amplified across 54 Vbeta and 13 Jbeta. TCRdb re-analysed the immunoSEQ multiplex PCR reads in MiXCR, keeping a single row per CDR3 protein. The sample has about 130,000 distinct CDR3 sequences; nearly 95% are singletons. This clonotype was counted once. Its antigen remains unidentified. The germline V gene encodes CDR1 LGHDT and CDR2 YNNKEL (reference sequence). V was shortened by 1 base and J by 5 bases, with 8 bases between the two germline ends. CDR3 size: 13 residues. The study, taken as a whole, reports: The number of individuals included in the study's TCR sequencing and HLA analysis was acknowledged as relatively small.

TEMRA cells were enriched by FACS, and CD4+ and CD8+ T cells were negatively isolated. This clonotype was obtained from a human donor in good health. Sequencing was performed on CD4+ T cells from PBMCs. The V and J genes are TRBV3-1 and TRBJ2-5; D is tentatively TRBD1 or TRBD2 (5 bases each). The CDR3 DNA follows: TGTGCCAGCAGCCAAGGGTGGGGGGAGACCCAGTACTTC. It translates to CASSQGWGETQYF.